A selection of T cell receptor beta chains follows, all from one sample in a study of lymphopenia after photon versus proton radiotherapy. Assay used: immunoSEQ multiplex PCR; TCRdb lists only in-frame clones, some missing. The profile shows about 58,000 clones, less than 85% of them singletons. The specimen comprised peripheral blood, sampled from a patient treated with proton-based radiotherapy. These receptors were collected from a man in his sixties with pancreatic cancer. CDR3s include the opening cysteine and the closing phenylalanine or tryptophan.

v_gene,len,j_gene,CDR3aa
TRBV28,16,TRBJ2-5,CASSFSGTGSQETQYF
TRBV19,13,TRBJ1-4,CASRQPGQRILFF
TRBV28,15,TRBJ1-3,CASTRRQGGGNTIYF
TRBV28,13,TRBJ1-2,CATLRAGAFGYTF
TRBV5-1,14,TRBJ2-1,CASSPGGAYNEQFF
TRBV7-2,15,TRBJ2-7,CASSLRAGGSYEQYF
TRBV19,14,TRBJ1-1,CASSMHRIGTEAFF
TRBV5-6,15,TRBJ2-3,CASSFRTSGTDTQYF
TRBV29-1,12,TRBJ2-7,CSVRQGDNEQYF
TRBV28,14,TRBJ1-5,CASSFPLGEQPQHF
TRBV2,17,TRBJ2-7,CASSDPLIRVFTYEQYF
TRBV19,14,TRBJ2-2,CASMGAADTGELFF
TRBV6-1,14,TRBJ2-1,CAALGQAKYNEQFF
TRBV6-1,16,TRBJ2-1,CASSEEGLPRGNEQFF
TRBV2,16,TRBJ2-7,CASSARQPLSSYEQYF
TRBV6-1,15,TRBJ2-1,CASSALGRGYNEQFF
TRBV19,13,TRBJ1-1,CASSGAVVTEAFF
TRBV6-5,14,TRBJ1-1,CASSLRGGNTEAFF
TRBV19,15,TRBJ1-2,CASSSGTGVLAGYTF
TRBV30,15,TRBJ2-3,CAWDPGGASTDTQYF
TRBV28,14,TRBJ1-1,CASSLEIRTPLSFF
TRBV9,15,TRBJ2-3,CASSPRTGGTDTQYF
TRBV19,15,TRBJ1-4,CASKPGGRANEKLFF
TRBV20-1,10,TRBJ2-5,CSAMSETQYF
TRBV27,14,TRBJ1-1,CASRTDLMNTEAFF
TRBV27,12,TRBJ2-7,CASRDRSYEQYF
TRBV6-1,17,TRBJ2-3,CASSEGLGTLGTDTQYF
TRBV28,14,TRBJ2-7,CASSFSGQAYEQYF
TRBV13,12,TRBJ2-7,CASSLRQYEQYF
TRBV7-2,17,TRBJ2-7,CASSLAPPLAGGYEQYF
TRBV7-9,14,TRBJ2-2,CASSSQGPTGELFF
TRBV6-1,13,TRBJ1-2,CASSEGRAWGYTF
TRBV13,15,TRBJ2-1,CASNAWTSGYNEQFF
TRBV15,14,TRBJ2-7,CATSREPTSYEQYF
TRBV5-4,13,TRBJ2-3,CASSLAGVYTQYF
TRBV7-9,14,TRBJ2-5,CASTKDRGQETQYF
TRBV19,13,TRBJ2-5,CASSIQGQETQYF
TRBV11-3,15,TRBJ2-5,CASSLRVGSGETQYF
TRBV6-6,15,TRBJ2-2,CASSSLSDPTGELFF
TRBV18,14,TRBJ1-6,CASSPDRGNSPLHF
TRBV28,15,TRBJ1-4,CASSPPRAGSEKLFF